This record concerns one TCR beta chain sequence. What it binds is unknown. This record comes from a study of glioma-infiltrating T cells after dendritic cell vaccination. For the study at large: Treatment, given 2003 to 2012, was autologous tumor lysate-pulsed dendritic cell vaccination. The vaccine used monocyte-derived dendritic cells pulsed overnight with autologous tumor lysate. General study points: Higher TCR clonality did not directly relate to longer survival.

The immunoSEQ assay amplified TCRB CDR3 from up to roughly 2 ug DNA. Clones were read by immunoSEQ multiplex PCR, and TCRdb kept only the in-frame ones, dropping some. The data show tens of thousands of clones, with less than 90% seen just once and over 9.5% held by the top ten. V lost 6 bases, J lost 3 bases, and 8 bases stayed unmatched. The length of the CDR3 is 14 residues. CDR1 and CDR2 from the germline V gene are SGHRS and YFSETQ. The origin of this receptor is a human donor with glioblastoma. This specimen consisted of blood, obtained before dendritic cell vaccination. The rearrangement links TRBV5-1 to TRBJ1-2; 7 bases map to TRBD1. Here the CDR3 DNA reads TGCGCCAGCATGTTGGGTACAGGGGACTATGGCTACACCTTC. Translated, it gives CASMLGTGDYGYTF.